This TCR beta chain was captured in a study of T cells in Graves' hyperthyroidism and ophthalmopathy. As for the study in general: Peripheral blood draws took place at initial diagnosis, ahead of any treatment.

V was pared by 5 bases and J by 1 base, with 20 bases between. The CDR3 extends over 17 amino acids. CDR1 and CDR2 from the germline V gene are SGHTA and FQGNSA. Ten or more counts support this clonotype. Its antigen is unknown. General study results and limits: Expanded thyroid clonotypes (above 0.001) were mostly also found in blood. For ophthalmopathy, model prediction preceded onset by a median roughly 5.9 months.

Amplified TCR beta CDR3 regions came from RNA transcripts. RT-PCR in the first round (using the HTBI primer set) targeted the TCR CDR3. TCRdb called the multiplex PCR reads again in MiXCR, with one record for every CDR3 protein. This sample has approximately 420,000 distinct CDR3 sequences; under 15% occur once, and the top ten carry approximately 32%. This clonotype was sampled from a woman aged 30 to 39 with Graves' hyperthyroidism. Sequenced sample: blood. The chain joins TRBV7-2 to TRBJ1-2; D is uncertain. The CDR3: CASSARARDSFNYGYTF. The CDR3 coding sequence is TGTGCCAGCAGCGCTAGGGCACGAGACTCCTTTAACTATGGCTACACCTTC.